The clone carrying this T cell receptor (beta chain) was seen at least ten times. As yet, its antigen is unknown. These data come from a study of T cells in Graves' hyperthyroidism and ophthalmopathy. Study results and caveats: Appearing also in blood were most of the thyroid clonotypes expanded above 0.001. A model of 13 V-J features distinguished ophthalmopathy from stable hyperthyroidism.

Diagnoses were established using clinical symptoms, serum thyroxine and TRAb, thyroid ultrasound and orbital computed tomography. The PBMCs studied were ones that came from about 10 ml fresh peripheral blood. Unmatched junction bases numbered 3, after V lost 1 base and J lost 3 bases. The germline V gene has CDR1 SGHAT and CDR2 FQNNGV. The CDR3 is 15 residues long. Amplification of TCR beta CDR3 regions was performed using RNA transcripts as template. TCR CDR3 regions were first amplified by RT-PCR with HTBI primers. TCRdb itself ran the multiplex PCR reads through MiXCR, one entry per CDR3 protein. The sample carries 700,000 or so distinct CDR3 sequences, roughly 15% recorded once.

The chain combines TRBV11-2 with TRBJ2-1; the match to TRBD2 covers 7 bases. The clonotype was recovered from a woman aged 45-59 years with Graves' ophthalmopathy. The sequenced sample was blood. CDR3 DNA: TGTGCCAGCAGCTTAGCGACTAGCATCTACAATGAGCAGTTCTTC. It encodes CASSLATSIYNEQFF.